This T cell receptor (beta chain) was retrieved from a study of CD8+ T cells in alopecia areata. The study's findings and limits: Sequences from scalp samples also cover resident alphabeta T cells of normal skin.

The germline V and J ends were trimmed by 3 bases and 3 bases, with 15 bases remaining between them. Per the germline V gene, CDR1 is MGHDK and CDR2 is SYGVNS. The CDR3 sequence is 17 residues long. Comments on this clone: Its antigen remains unidentified.

RNA extraction was followed by reverse transcription into cDNA, which acted as the sequencing template. TCRdb keeps only in-frame clones here, not all; method: immunoSEQ multiplex PCR. Of about 180,000 clones in the sample, about 61% are singletons; the top ten hold roughly 17%. Treatment of the sample: oral pan-JAK inhibitor, 5-10 mg twice daily. Both peripheral blood and punch biopsies of lesional scalp skin were obtained from patients who had alopecia areata. The chain has TRBV25-1 and TRBJ2-6; no firm D call. The origin of this receptor is a human donor with alopecia areata. The input for sequencing was CD4+ T cells sorted from blood, taken at approximately week 60, from a patient treated with tofacitinib. CDR3 loop: CASSDSFGGDGANVLTF. The CDR3 DNA reads TGTGCCAGCAGTGATTCGTTCGGTGGCGATGGGGCCAACGTCCTGACTTTC.